This entry lists 23 T cell receptor beta chains sequenced from one sample in a study of blood T cell repertoires in COVID-19. Libraries were prepared by immunoSEQ multiplex PCR; TCRdb keeps only in-frame clonotypes and omits some of them. The data show about 180,000 clones, around 85% seen once. The source material was PBMCs or T cells enriched from blood (not recorded which). Receptors originate from a middle-aged man who had recovered from COVID-19.

This clone was detected a few times. The chain links TRBV6-1 to TRBJ1-1; D not certain. The CDR3 is made up of 14 amino acids. In germline, CDR1 is MNHNS, CDR2 SASEGT. V lost 5 bases, J lost 5 bases, and 15 bases lay in between. This CDR3 is CASSQLEGGTEAFF. The CDR3 region has the DNA TGTGCCAGCAGTCAACTGGAGGGTGGGACTGAAGCTTTCTTT.

CDR3: CASSLAGTGWNEQFF. CDR3 sequence (DNA): TGCGCCAGCAGCTTGGCCGGGACAGGGTGGAATGAGCAGTTCTTC. This chain connects TRBV5-1 to TRBJ2-1, with 9 bases lining up with TRBD1. The CDR3 has 15 residues. The V gene's germline CDR1 is SGHRS and CDR2 YFSETQ. J lost 7 bases, V lost 0 bases, and 5 bases had no gene match.

To note about this clone: The junction differs from germline at one of its ends, possibly a read error. J is TRBJ2-2 and V is TRBV7-7; TRBD2 agrees at 7 bases. Germline-derived CDR1 and CDR2 are SSHAT and FNYEAQ (reference sequence). The CDR3 has 15 residues. CDR3 in DNA: TGTGCTAGCAGCACCTCTAGCGGGAACACCGGGGAGCTGTTTTTT. It encodes CASSTSSGNTGELFF.

This sequence joins TRBV2 and TRBJ2-1; 8 bases line up with TRBD2. V lost 6 bases, J lost 9 bases, and 7 bases stayed unmatched. The CDR3 length is 13 residues. Germline CDR1 is SNHLY and CDR2 is FYNNEI. DNA for the CDR3: TGTGCCAGCAGCTGGAGCACTAGCGGTGAGCAGTTCTTC. It is translated as CASSWSTSGEQFF.

This clone occurred once. The chain combines TRBV7-9 with TRBJ2-4, with 9 bases fitting TRBD2. The CDR3 is made up of 19 amino acids. V lost 4 bases, J lost 0 bases, and 13 bases stayed unmatched. Germline lookup yields CDR1 SEHNR and CDR2 FQNEAQ (reference sequence). The CDR3 region is CASSYLAGDLMIAKNIQYF. The CDR3 DNA is TGTGCCAGCAGCTACTTAGCGGGGGATTTGATGATAGCCAAAAACATTCAGTACTTC.

This clone was found a few times. The rearrangement joins TRBV9 to TRBJ2-3; D gene unclear. V was trimmed by 1 base and J by 0 bases, leaving 18 bases between them. The CDR3 is made up of 18 amino acids. Germline V gene sequence: CDR1 SGDLS, CDR2 YYNGEE. The CDR3 region is CASSVPKSEVDSTDTQYF. The CDR3 DNA follows: TGTGCCAGCAGCGTACCGAAGTCCGAGGTTGATAGCACAGATACGCAGTATTTT.

The rearrangement links TRBV7-9 to TRBJ1-2, with 8 bases that match TRBD1. The CDR3 totals 15 residues. V trimming: 5 bases; J trimming: 4 bases; junction bases outside the gene matches: 9. Germline values: CDR1 SEHNR, CDR2 FQNEAQ (reference sequence). The CDR3 here is CASSARQGSFYGYTF. In DNA form, the CDR3 reads TGTGCCAGCAGCGCCCGACAGGGGAGCTTCTATGGCTACACCTTC.

This clone was observed once. This chain links TRBV4-2 with TRBJ2-1; TRBD2 might be the D (5 bases). This CDR3 comprises 14 residues. Germline CDR1 reads LGHNA; CDR2 reads YNFKEQ. The ends were cut back, 0 bases at V and 8 bases at J, with 11 bases in the middle. CDR3 protein: CASSQDQASYEQFF. The CDR3 DNA is TGTGCCAGCAGCCAAGATCAAGCTAGCTATGAGCAGTTCTTC.

The V call is TRBV27, the J call TRBJ1-5, with D possibly being TRBD1 (6 bases). This CDR3 spans 15 amino acids. Germline V CDR1 and CDR2: MNHEY, SMNVEV (reference sequence). Trimming shortened V by 4 bases and J by 5 bases, and 15 bases separated the two germline ends. Written as DNA, the CDR3 is TGTGCCAGCAGTTCCTACCGGGACAAGTATCAGCCCCAGCATTTT. It translates to CASSSYRDKYQPQHF.

This clone was detected only once. The CDR3 here is CASSLPGGREYGYTF. For the CDR3, the DNA is TGTGCCAGCAGCTTGCCGGGAGGGCGGGAATATGGCTACACCTTC. The chain recombines TRBV7-8 with TRBJ1-2; D gene ambiguous. The germline V and J ends were trimmed by 3 bases and 5 bases, with 16 bases remaining between them. CDR1 and CDR2 (germline): SGHVS, FQNEAQ. The CDR3 is 15 residues long.

In its sample, this clone was seen a few times. The chain couples TRBV19 to TRBJ2-1, with a possible D match to TRBD2 (6 bases). CDR1 is LNHDA and CDR2 is SQIVND in the germline V gene (reference sequence). This CDR3 has 13 amino acids. V was shortened by 1 base and J by 5 bases, with 6 bases between the two germline ends. CDR3 sequence: CASSIGTNNEQFF. CDR3 DNA sequence: TGTGCCAGTAGTATAGGGACTAACAATGAGCAGTTCTTC.

This clone has just a few counts. This sequence joins TRBV28 and TRBJ1-6; 8 bases match TRBD1. Germline trimming cut 2 bases from V and 7 bases from J; bases unmatched to any gene: 7. The CDR3 totals 16 residues. CDR1 is MDHEN and CDR2 is SYDVKM in the germline V gene. CDR3 amino acids: CASSLPQGAGNSPLHF. For the CDR3, the DNA is TGTGCCAGCAGTTTACCTCAGGGGGCCGGGAATTCACCCCTCCACTTT.

The V call is TRBV7-9, the J call TRBJ1-6; D might be TRBD1 (6 bases). The germline CDR1 and CDR2 sequences are SEHNR and FQNEAQ (reference sequence). CDR3 length: 14 residues. Trimming left V 5 bases short and J 9 bases short, with 14 bases between. The CDR3 is CASSPGQSRSPLHF. In nucleotides, the CDR3 is TGTGCCAGCAGCCCCGGACAGTCGCGTTCACCCCTCCACTTT.

The V call is TRBV27, the J call TRBJ2-5, with a weak D call TRBD1 (6 bases). The CDR3 is made up of 15 amino acids. Germline V lookup: CDR1 MNHEY, CDR2 SMNVEV (reference sequence). Trimming shortened V by 5 bases and J by 2 bases, and 15 bases separated the two germline ends. The CDR3 here is CASSPSKGVQETQYF. CDR3 DNA: TGTGCCAGCAGTCCCTCCAAGGGGGTACAAGAGACCCAGTACTTC.

The CDR3 nucleotides read TGTGCCAGCAGTTTCGCGGCGGGGAGCACTGAAGCTTTCTTT. Amino acid sequence: CASSFAAGSTEAFF. The V gene is TRBV27, the J gene TRBJ1-1; D is unclear. CDR3 length equals 14 residues. Germline lookup yields CDR1 MNHEY and CDR2 SMNVEV (reference sequence). V lost 3 bases, J lost 4 bases, and 12 bases lay in between.

This clone was picked up one time. This sequence joins TRBV11-2 and TRBJ2-2, with D perhaps TRBD2 (6 bases). Germline CDR1 is SGHAT and CDR2 is FQNNGV. V was shortened by 5 bases and J by 3 bases, with 16 bases between the two germline ends. The CDR3 is made up of 16 amino acids. This CDR3 reads CASSQRFGSDTGELFF. DNA of the CDR3: TGTGCCAGCAGCCAGAGGTTCGGGAGCGACACCGGGGAGCTGTTTTTT.

The V gene is TRBV5-1, the J gene TRBJ1-5; the D is unclear. CDR3 length: 15 residues. Between the trimmed V and J ends, which lost 3 bases and 0 bases, there was a span of 10 bases. Germline V gives CDR1 SGHRS, CDR2 YFSETQ. The CDR3 protein is CASSSDGNSNQPQHF. The CDR3 coding sequence is TGCGCCAGCAGCTCCGACGGGAATAGCAATCAGCCCCAGCATTTT. The full variable domain, in which reference TRBV5-1 and TRBJ1-5 provide the parts outside the CDR3, is KAGVTQTPRYLIKTRGQQVTLSCSPISGHRSVSWYQQTPGQGLQFLFEYFSETQRNKGNFPGRFSGRQFSNSRSEMNVSTLELGDSALYLCASSSDGNSNQPQHFGDGTRLSIL.

This clone was seen once. This chain connects TRBV14 to TRBJ1-2, with D possibly matching TRBD1 (6 bases). CDR3 length: 13 amino acids. Per germline, CDR1 SGHDN and CDR2 FVKESK. Between the trimmed V and J ends, which lost 4 bases and 8 bases, there was a span of 14 bases. CDR3 protein: CASSPRQEWGYTF. The CDR3, as DNA: TGTGCCAGCAGCCCCCGACAGGAATGGGGCTACACCTTC.

V usage is TRBV10-3 and J usage is TRBJ2-2; D gene ambiguous. V lost 10 bases and J lost 3, with 15 bases in between. The CDR3 totals 14 residues. CDR1 and CDR2 (germline): ENHRY, SYGVKD. CDR3 amino acids: CATNQYGYTGELFF. The CDR3 DNA reads as TGTGCCACAAATCAGTACGGGTACACCGGGGAGCTGTTTTTT.

The chain recombines TRBV12-5 with TRBJ2-1, with TRBD1 matching 9 bases. The ends lost 1 base at V and 1 base at J; junction bases unmatched: 17. The germline gives CDR1 LGHNT, CDR2 FRNRAP. The CDR3 contains 21 residues. CDR3 nucleotide sequence: TGTGCTAGTGGTTTGGCCCGAACCGGGACAGGGCCCCTTGGGTCCTACAATGAGCAGTTCTTC. Translating it yields CASGLARTGTGPLGSYNEQFF.

For the CDR3, the DNA is TGTGCCAGCAGCCAGGCAGGGGGCGAAGAAAAACTGTTTTTT. Its protein product is CASSQAGGEEKLFF. The chain combines TRBV5-6 with TRBJ1-4, with TRBD1 matching over 8 bases. Germline CDR1 is SGHDT and CDR2 is YYEEEE. CDR3 length equals 14 residues. With 4 bases clipped from V and 8 bases from J, the junction kept 7 bases outside the gene matches.

The chain uses TRBV18 and TRBJ1-4; the D gene is possibly TRBD1 (5 bases). The CDR3 runs to 18 residues. With 3 bases removed from V and 0 bases from J, the gap between germline ends came to 17 bases. Germline CDR1 and CDR2: KGHSH and LQKENI. The CDR3 protein is CASSPVGRTTATNEKLFF. The CDR3 DNA is TGTGCCAGCTCACCGGTGGGCAGGACAACTGCAACTAATGAAAAACTGTTTTTT. Variable domain in full (rest from reference TRBV18 and TRBJ1-4): NAGVMQNPRHLVRRRGQEARLRCSPMKGHSHVYWYRQLPEEGLKFMVYLQKENIIDESGMPKERFSAEFPKEGPSILRIQQVVRGDSAAYFCASSPVGRTTATNEKLFFGSGTQLSVL.

A few counts support this clone. The chain joins TRBV6-1 to TRBJ2-7; D not certain. V lost 3 bases and J 2 bases, leaving 5 bases between the germline ends. CDR1 is MNHNS and CDR2 is SASEGT in the germline V gene. The CDR3 is 12 residues long. The CDR3 DNA sequence: TGTGCCAGCAGTGATCCCGCCTACGAGCAGTACTTC. Translation gives CASSDPAYEQYF.